This T cell receptor beta chain appears in the sequencing data of a study of OX40 agonist ivuxolimab in advanced cancers. On the study more broadly: It was ivuxolimab, an agonistic anti-OX40 (CD134) antibody, that patients were treated with.

Remarks on this clone: Antigen specificity is unknown.

TCRdb keeps only in-frame clones here, not all; method: immunoSEQ multiplex PCR. The table records 50,000 or so clones, approximately 82% of them present only once. Findings and caveats of the study: Some of the nonresponding patients also showed low levels of normalized T-cell clonal expansion. CD4+ T cells averaged fewer expanded clones than CD8+ T cells. Some of the lowest clonal expansion was seen in partial responders at 0.1-3.0 mg/kg.

This CDR3 is 15 amino acids long. Germline V CDR1 and CDR2: SGHAT, FQNNGV. The V gene end was trimmed by 1 base and the J gene end by 2 bases; junction bases not matched to a gene: 5. The genes are TRBV11-2 and TRBJ2-7, with TRBD2 matching over 7 bases. The sequences come from CD4+ or CD8+ T cells sorted from blood, collected in a trial of the OX40 agonist ivuxolimab. This TCR derives from an adult with an advanced solid tumor such as melanoma, head and neck, liver or kidney cancer. The CDR3 loop reads CASSLVGGRPYEQYF. CDR3 nucleotide sequence: TGTGCCAGCAGCTTAGTTGGCGGGAGACCCTACGAGCAGTACTTC.